The rows below give T cell receptor beta chains drawn from one sample of a study of T cell changes during pregnancy in multiple sclerosis. Produced via immunoSEQ multiplex PCR; TCRdb's table is partial and in-frame only. Here the sample spans around 39,000 clones, approximately 92% being singletons. Sequencing input: PBMCs (not recorded whether the cells were cultured). The receptors stem from a female donor with multiple sclerosis, enrolled in a pregnancy study. CDR3s leave out the opening cysteine and the closing phenylalanine or tryptophan. The order of the fields is V gene, clone size, J gene, CDR3 protein. Where a row states a size, it is once, few, many or the class of an expanded clone; other rows omit it.

>TRBV5-1|-|TRBJ2-3
ASSLGLYASAGTDTQY
>TRBV19|-|TRBJ2-7
ASSIDVRGPYEQY
>TRBV4-3|-|TRBJ1-1
ASSQDRHREAF
>TRBV27|-|TRBJ1-1
ASSPQDDVTEAF
>TRBV6-1|-|TRBJ1-1
ATMGTGSTEAF
>TRBV5-1|-|TRBJ2-3
ASSLRPSGSTDTQY
>TRBV7-2|-|TRBJ2-5
ASSVQPGAGQETQY
>TRBV19|-|TRBJ2-7
ASKGGTGGLQQY
>TRBV6-5|-|TRBJ1-1
ASSYSQGRRAEAF
>TRBV7-2|-|TRBJ2-7
ASSRGGSIPYEQY
>TRBV5-1|-|TRBJ1-5
ASSLGVGINQPQH
>TRBV14|once|TRBJ1-2
ASSQGGIYGYT